The following is a T cell receptor beta chain sequence with its context. CDR1 and CDR2 from the germline V gene are MNHNS and SASEGT. Trimming shortened V by 6 bases and J by 6 bases, and 17 bases separated the two germline ends. This CDR3 comprises 15 residues. This entry belongs to a study of early T cells in non-severe SARS-CoV-2 infection. One entry per CDR3 protein results from TCRdb running MiXCR on the 5' RACE reads. The data contain tens of thousands of distinct CDR3 sequences, over 9.5% of them seen just once; the ten biggest clones take up 1.3% to 1.5%. The rearrangement uses TRBV6-1 and TRBJ1-4; the D is unclear. The sample in question was whole blood, obtained at baseline. The TCR originated in an adult who was a healthcare worker with PCR-confirmed SARS-CoV-2 infection or an uninfected control (not recorded which). DNA for the CDR3: TGTGCCAGCAGCCCGATAATGAGGGTTCATGAAAAACTGTTTTTT. This encodes CASSPIMRVHEKLFF.